This T cell receptor beta chain was retrieved from a study of blood T cell repertoires in COVID-19. Sequenced by immunoSEQ multiplex PCR; TCRdb stores in-frame clones only, minus some. The sample consists of about 180,000 clones, approximately 86% of them appearing once. The CDR3 has 12 amino acids. V was clipped by 3 bases and J by 12 bases, with 9 bases between them. Germline V lookup: CDR1 MNHEY, CDR2 SMNVEV (reference sequence). Source material: PBMCs or T cells enriched from blood (not recorded which). The rearrangement uses TRBV27 and TRBJ2-6; no clear D. This receptor was obtained from a man aged 55-75 years who had recovered from COVID-19. The DNA for the CDR3 is TGTGCCAGCAGTTTTTTTTCCGGCGTCCTGACTTTC. This codes for CASSFFSGVLTF.